The rows below give T cell receptor beta chains drawn from one sample of a study of T cells after yellow fever vaccination. A single record per CDR3 protein comes from TCRdb applying MiXCR to the 5' RACE reads. This sample has some 300,000 distinct CDR3 sequences, with around 11% found just once. The sample here was CD4+ T cells sorted from PBMCs, taken 45 days after the yellow fever booster vaccination. The receptor set was obtained from a man younger than 35 who received the YFV17D yellow fever vaccine. CDR3s include the opening cysteine and the closing phenylalanine or tryptophan. Each record gives: CDR3 length, D gene, V gene, clone size, J gene, CDR3 protein, CDR3 DNA. A D gene is named only where the DNA matches it firmly. Size values are once, few and many counts, or a class for expanded clones, and some rows have none.

16	.	TRBV6-1	few	TRBJ2-3	CASSELRGSSTDTQYF	TGTGCCAGCAGTGAACTGCGGGGATCTAGCACAGATACGCAGTATTTT
12	.	TRBV12-3/TRBV12-4	.	TRBJ2-7	CASSPQGYERYF	TGTGCCAGCAGCCCTCAGGGGTACGAGCGGTACTTC
16	.	TRBV18	few	TRBJ2-4	CASSLKGAGDKNIQYF	TGTGCCAGCTCACTGAAGGGAGCCGGGGACAAAAACATTCAGTACTTC
14	.	TRBV5-1	.	TRBJ2-1	CASSSSGLRNWQFF	TGCGCCAGCAGCTCTTCGGGGCTCCGAAACTGGCAGTTCTTC
17	TRBD1	TRBV29-1	.	TRBJ1-2	CSGGFQGESRSLYGYTF	TGCAGCGGAGGATTTCAGGGGGAAAGTAGGAGTCTTTATGGCTACACCTTC
15	.	TRBV7-2	many	TRBJ2-1	CASSLVVTDNNEQFF	TGTGCCAGCAGCTTAGTTGTGACAGACAACAATGAGCAGTTCTTC
14	.	TRBV7-9	.	TRBJ2-3	CASSVFQSTDTQYF	TGTGCCAGCAGCGTTTTCCAGTCAACAGATACGCAGTATTTT
14	.	TRBV7-9	.	TRBJ1-2	CASSLSGPSSGYTF	TGTGCCAGCAGCTTGTCCGGTCCCTCTAGCGGCTACACCTTC
13	.	TRBV11-3	few	TRBJ2-7	CASSQEEGDEQYF	TGTGCCAGCTCCCAGGAAGAAGGGGACGAGCAGTACTTC
16	.	TRBV4-3	.	TRBJ1-4	CASSPELRATNEKLFF	TGCGCCAGCAGCCCAGAGTTACGAGCAACTAATGAAAAACTGTTTTTT
17	.	TRBV21-1	.	TRBJ1-4	CASTGQKSPGVEEKLFF	TGTGCCAGCACGGGCCAAAAGTCTCCAGGGGTTGAAGAAAAACTGTTTTTT
14	.	TRBV7-2	few	TRBJ2-1	CASSLNRGSAEQFF	TGTGCCAGCAGCCTAAATCGGGGATCGGCTGAGCAGTTCTTC
12	.	TRBV20-1	.	TRBJ2-1	CSAPPPGSEQFF	TGCAGTGCCCCCCCCCCAGGGTCTGAGCAGTTCTTC
18	TRBD1	TRBV27	.	TRBJ2-6	CASSSARGQSTGANVLTF	TGTGCCAGCAGCTCTGCCCGGGGACAGTCAACTGGGGCCAACGTCCTGACTTTC
16	TRBD2	TRBV2	.	TRBJ2-5	CASSQLAGGRTETQYF	TGTGCCAGCAGTCAACTAGCGGGGGGGAGGACAGAGACCCAGTACTTC
14	TRBD1	TRBV5-1	many	TRBJ1-1	CASSRDRVNTEAFF	TGCGCCAGCAGTCGGGACAGGGTGAACACTGAAGCTTTCTTT
13	.	TRBV11-2	.	TRBJ1-2	CASSLDRSYGYTF	TGTGCCAGCAGCTTAGATCGAAGCTATGGCTACACCTTC
13	.	TRBV3-1	many	TRBJ2-1	CASSQVGGNEQFF	TGTGCCAGCAGCCAAGTCGGCGGCAATGAGCAGTTCTTC
15	.	TRBV5-1	.	TRBJ2-1	CASSFRDFVYNEQFF	TGCGCCAGCAGCTTTCGGGATTTCGTCTACAATGAGCAGTTCTTC
14	TRBD1	TRBV5-1	many	TRBJ1-1	CASSRDRWNTEAFF	TGCGCCAGCAGCCGGGACAGGTGGAACACTGAAGCTTTCTTT
12	.	TRBV28	.	TRBJ1-2	CASSSLGVGYTF	TGTGCCAGCAGTTCCCTCGGGGTGGGCTACACCTTC
17	.	TRBV10-1	many	TRBJ2-5	CASSESTPASYQETQYF	TGCGCCAGCAGTGAGTCGACTCCGGCCAGCTACCAAGAGACCCAGTACTTC
16	.	TRBV5-6	few	TRBJ2-5	CASSLAGSPHQETQYF	TGTGCCAGCAGCTTGGCTGGTAGCCCCCACCAAGAGACCCAGTACTTC
15	.	TRBV5-4	few	TRBJ1-6	CASSLANSGNSPLHF	TGTGCCAGCAGCTTGGCCAATTCAGGAAATTCACCCCTCCACTTT
13	.	TRBV18	.	TRBJ2-7	CASSPQGGDEQYF	TGTGCCAGCTCACCACAGGGTGGGGACGAGCAGTACTTC
15	.	TRBV7-3	few	TRBJ2-1	CASSLTAIPYNEQFF	TGTGCCAGCAGCTTAACTGCTATACCCTACAATGAGCAGTTCTTC
16	.	TRBV4-3	many	TRBJ1-4	CASSPTGGATNEKLFF	TGCGCCAGCAGCCCAACGGGGGGGGCAACTAATGAAAAACTGTTTTTT